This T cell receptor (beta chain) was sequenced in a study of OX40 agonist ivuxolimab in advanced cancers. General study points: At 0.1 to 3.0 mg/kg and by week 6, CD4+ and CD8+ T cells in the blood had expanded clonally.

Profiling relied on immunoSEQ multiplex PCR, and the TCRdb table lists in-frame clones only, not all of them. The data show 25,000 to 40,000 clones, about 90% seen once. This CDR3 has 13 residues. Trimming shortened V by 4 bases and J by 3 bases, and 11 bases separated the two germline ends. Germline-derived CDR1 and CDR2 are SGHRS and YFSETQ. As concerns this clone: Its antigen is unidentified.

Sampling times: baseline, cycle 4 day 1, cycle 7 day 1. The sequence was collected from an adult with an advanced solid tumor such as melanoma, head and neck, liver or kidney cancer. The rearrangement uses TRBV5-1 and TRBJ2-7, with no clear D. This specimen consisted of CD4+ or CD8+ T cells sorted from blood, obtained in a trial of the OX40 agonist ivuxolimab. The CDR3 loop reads CASSVKLGYEQYF. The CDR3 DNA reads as TGCGCCAGCAGCGTGAAACTGGGCTACGAGCAGTACTTC.